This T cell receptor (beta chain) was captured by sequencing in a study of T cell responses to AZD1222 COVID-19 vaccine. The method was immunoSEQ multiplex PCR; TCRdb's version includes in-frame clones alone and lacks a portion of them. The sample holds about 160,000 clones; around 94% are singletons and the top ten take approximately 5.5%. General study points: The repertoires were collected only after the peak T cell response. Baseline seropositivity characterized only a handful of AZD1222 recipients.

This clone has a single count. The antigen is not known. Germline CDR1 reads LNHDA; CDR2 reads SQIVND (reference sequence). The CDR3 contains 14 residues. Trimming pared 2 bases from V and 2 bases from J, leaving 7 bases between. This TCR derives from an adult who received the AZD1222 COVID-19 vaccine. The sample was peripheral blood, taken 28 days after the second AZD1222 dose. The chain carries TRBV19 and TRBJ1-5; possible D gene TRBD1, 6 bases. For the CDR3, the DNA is TGTGCCAGTAGTATAAGACAGGGCAATCAGCCCCAGCATTTT. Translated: CASSIRQGNQPQHF.